These 14 T cell receptor beta chains were sequenced from one sample in a study of blood T cell repertoires in COVID-19. Assay used: immunoSEQ multiplex PCR; TCRdb lists only in-frame clones, some missing. The table lists about 170,000 clones, about 85% of them singletons, with 6.5% to 7.5% in the top ten. The sequenced sample consisted of peripheral blood. All receptors come from a man older than 75 with COVID-19, enrolled during active disease.

This chain joins TRBV11-2 and TRBJ1-2; possibly TRBD1 for D (6 bases). This CDR3 region has 13 residues. Germline CDR1 SGHAT, CDR2 FQNNGV. V shed 4 bases and J shed 8 bases, with 14 bases lying between them. CDR3 coding DNA: TGTGCCAGCAGCTCCGGACAGTTTGCCGGCTACACCTTC. Protein product: CASSSGQFAGYTF.

The genes are TRBV6-1 and TRBJ1-3; D not certain. The CDR3 covers 12 residues. With 5 bases removed from V and 4 bases from J, the gap between germline ends came to 6 bases. The germline CDR1 and CDR2 sequences are MNHNS and SASEGT. CDR3: CASSREGNTIYF. The CDR3 DNA reads TGTGCCAGCAGTCGGGAGGGAAACACCATATATTTT.

To note about this clone: Other nucleotide sequences in the sample specify the same CDR3. This chain uses TRBV7-3 with TRBJ1-1, with no clear D. This CDR3 region has 14 residues. Germline V gene lookup returns CDR1 SGHTA and CDR2 FQGTGA. V was pared by 1 base and J by 0 bases, with 6 bases between. This CDR3 is CASSLNGLNTEAFF. Here the CDR3 DNA reads TGTGCCAGCAGCTTAAATGGCCTGAACACTGAAGCTTTCTTT. The full variable domain, with the rest looked up from reference TRBV7-3 and TRBJ1-1, is GAGVSQTPSNKVTEKGKYVELRCDPISGHTALYWYRQSLGQGPEFLIYFQGTGAADDSGLPNDRFFAVRPEGSVSTLKIQRTERGDSAVYLCASSLNGLNTEAFFGQGTRLTVV.

The chain couples TRBV10-3 to TRBJ2-5; 7 bases match TRBD1. J lost 5 bases, V lost 6 bases, and 6 bases had no gene match. This CDR3 has 13 residues. From germline, CDR1 is ENHRY and CDR2 SYGVKD. The DNA of the CDR3 is TGTGCCATCAGCTTAGGGGGCATCGAGACCCAGTACTTC. Its protein is CAISLGGIETQYF.

The V call is TRBV20-1, the J call TRBJ2-5, with 7 bases matching TRBD1. V was clipped by 5 bases and J by 1 base; unmatched bases: 4. Germline CDR1 and CDR2: DFQATT and SNEGSKA (reference sequence). CDR3 length: 13 residues. CDR3 region: CSAGGTVQETQYF. CDR3 DNA sequence: TGCAGTGCTGGTGGGACAGTCCAAGAGACCCAGTACTTC.

The rearrangement joins TRBV19 to TRBJ2-5; the D is unclear. Germline loops: CDR1 LNHDA, CDR2 SQIVND (reference sequence). Trimming removed 4 bases at V and 7 bases at J, with 13 bases between. There are 13 residues in the CDR3. This chain's CDR3 is CASSTLRGGTQYF. The CDR3 coding sequence is TGTGCCAGTAGTACACTGCGCGGTGGGACCCAGTACTTC. Looking up the rest from reference TRBV19 and TRBJ2-5 gives the full variable domain: DGGITQSPKYLFRKEGQNVTLSCEQNLNHDAMYWYRQDPGQGLRLIYYSQIVNDFQKGDIAEGYSVSREKKESFPLTVTSAQKNPTAFYLCASSTLRGGTQYFGPGTRLLVL.

This clone was detected only once. This chain links TRBV7-2 with TRBJ2-3, with D tentatively TRBD1 (6 bases). The CDR3 sequence is 15 residues long. CDR1 SGHTA and CDR2 FQGNSA come from the germline V gene. The ends were cut back, 2 bases at V and 0 bases at J, with 9 bases in the middle. The CDR3 region is CASSLTGQSTDTQYF. Here the CDR3 DNA reads TGTGCCAGCAGCTTAACCGGACAGAGCACAGATACGCAGTATTTT.

The chain recombines TRBV2 with TRBJ1-2; D unresolved. CDR1 is SNHLY, CDR2 FYNNEI, per germline. The CDR3 loop spans 12 amino acids. Trimming shortened V by 4 bases and J by 5 bases, and 8 bases separated the two germline ends. DNA for the CDR3: TGTGCCAGCAGTGGGACTGATTATGGCTACACCTTC. Protein product: CASSGTDYGYTF.

The rearrangement links TRBV9 to TRBJ1-3; D not certain. Deletions cut 2 bases from V and 8 bases from J, with 11 bases between. The CDR3 covers 13 residues. Germline V gives CDR1 SGDLS, CDR2 YYNGEE. CDR3 protein: CASSVDFEHTIYF. The CDR3 bases are TGTGCCAGCAGCGTTGACTTTGAACACACCATATATTTT.

A single count supports this clone. The junction differs from germline at one of its ends, possibly a read error. This sequence joins TRBV11-2 and TRBJ2-7; D is possibly TRBD1 (5 bases). The CDR3 totals 13 residues. The germline V gene has CDR1 SGHAT and CDR2 FQNNGV. The CDR3 loop reads CASSLRVSYEQYF. In DNA, the CDR3 is TGTGCCAGCAGCCTCAGGGTCTCCTACGAGCAATACTTC.

This rearrangement joins TRBV5-1 to TRBJ2-5; 15 bases align to TRBD2. Looked up from germline, CDR1 is SGHRS and CDR2 is YFSETQ. Losses at the gene ends were 4 bases for V and 5 bases for J; bases not matched to a gene: 6. The CDR3 runs 16 residues. In nucleotides, the CDR3 is TGCGCCAGCAGCCGGACTAGCGGGGGGGCAGGGGAGACCCAGTACTTC. It encodes CASSRTSGGAGETQYF.

The chain recombines TRBV2 with TRBJ1-4; no clear D gene. Trimming cost V 4 bases and J 10 bases, with 10 bases left between them. The CDR3 is 12 amino acids. Germline-derived CDR1 and CDR2 are SNHLY and FYNNEI. The CDR3 sequence is CASSATWAKLFF. The CDR3 coding sequence is TGTGCCAGCAGTGCAACATGGGCAAAACTGTTTTTT.

The genes are TRBV3-1 (or the pseudogene TRBV3-2) and TRBJ1-2, with 7 bases identical to TRBD1. The CDR3 runs to 14 residues. The germline CDR1 and CDR2 sequences are LGHDT and YNNKEL (reference sequence). V dropped 3 bases and J dropped 4; count of bases not matched to a gene: 5. As DNA, the CDR3 is TGTGCCAGCAGCCAGGGGACAGACCCCTATGGCTACACCTTC. Translating it yields CASSQGTDPYGYTF.

The chain carries TRBV2 and TRBJ1-2; no reliable D call. The germline V and J ends were trimmed by 8 bases and 4 bases, with 11 bases remaining between them. The CDR3 contains 12 residues. In germline, CDR1 is SNHLY, CDR2 FYNNEI. As DNA, the CDR3 is TGTGCCAGCCAAAGAGGTGGCTATGGCTACACCTTC. It encodes CASQRGGYGYTF.